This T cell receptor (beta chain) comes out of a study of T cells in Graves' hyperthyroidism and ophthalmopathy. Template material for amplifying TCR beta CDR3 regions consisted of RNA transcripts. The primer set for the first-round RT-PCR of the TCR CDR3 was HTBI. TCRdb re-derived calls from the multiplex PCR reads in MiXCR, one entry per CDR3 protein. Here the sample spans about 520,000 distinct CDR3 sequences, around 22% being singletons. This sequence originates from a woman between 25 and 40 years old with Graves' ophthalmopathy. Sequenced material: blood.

The CDR3 DNA follows: TGTGCCAGCTGTGCAGGGCAGGGAATAGCGCAGCCCCAGCATTTT. Its translation: CASCAGQGIAQPQHF. The chain has TRBV6-1 and TRBJ1-5; maybe TRBD1 (5 bases). This CDR3 has 15 residues. Germline V lookup: CDR1 MNHNS, CDR2 SASEGT. V lost 8 bases and J lost 7, with 21 bases in between.